The rows below give T cell receptor beta chains drawn from one sample of a study of Graves' ophthalmopathy and Graves' hyperthyroidism. TCRdb recomputed calls from the multiplex PCR reads with MiXCR, one row per CDR3 protein. Of 200,000 to 300,000 distinct CDR3 sequences listed, around 45% are singletons. Sequenced sample: peripheral blood. These receptors were collected from an adult man with Graves' ophthalmopathy. The CDR3 runs from the conserved cysteine through the conserved F or W. D genes are given only for firm matches. Size values are once, few and many counts, or a class for expanded clones, and some rows have none.

TRBV10-1	TRBJ1-1	13	NA	NA	TGCGCCAGCAGTGTGGGCATGAACACTGAAGCTTTCTTT	CASSVGMNTEAFF
TRBV4-1	TRBJ1-6	14	NA	NA	TGCGCCAGCAGCCGGGACCTAAGAAATTCACCCCTCCACTTT	CASSRDLRNSPLHF
TRBV9	TRBJ1-6	16	NA	NA	TGTGCCAGCTCACCCGGAAGGGCAGGGGACAATTCACCCCTCCACTTT	CASSPGRAGDNSPLHF
TRBV7-9	TRBJ2-5	14	NA	NA	TGTGCCAGCAGCACCGACAACCGGGGGGAGACCCAGTACTTC	CASSTDNRGETQYF
TRBV5-4	TRBJ1-6	15	NA	few	TGTGCCAGCAGCTTGGGGCAGGACTATAATTCACCCCTCCACTTT	CASSLGQDYNSPLHF
TRBV4-1	TRBJ2-7	13	NA	few	TGCGCCAGCAGCCAAGGACAGACCTACGAGCAGTACTTC	CASSQGQTYEQYF
TRBV2	TRBJ1-1	14	TRBD1	few	TGTGCCAGCAGTGGGGACAGCATGAACACTGAAGCTTTCTTT	CASSGDSMNTEAFF
TRBV7-9	TRBJ1-5	17	TRBD1	few	TGTGCCAGCAGCCAAGCAGCGGTCAGGGGGCGCGATCAGCCCCAGCATTTT	CASSQAAVRGRDQPQHF
TRBV7-9	TRBJ1-2	15	TRBD1	NA	TGTGCCAGCAGCATCTCTGGACAGGGGGCGAGTGGCTACACCTTC	CASSISGQGASGYTF
TRBV29-1	TRBJ2-7	15	TRBD1	few	TGCAGCGTTGAAGAGGGGACAGGGGCCATCTACGAGCAGTACTTC	CSVEEGTGAIYEQYF
TRBV20-1	TRBJ1-1	13	NA	few	TGCAGTGCTTTTCGACTGATGGGCACTGAAGCTTTCTTT	CSAFRLMGTEAFF
TRBV7-2	TRBJ2-2	14	NA	many	TGTGCCAGCAGCTTAGTGGGCTACACCGGGGAGCTGTTTTTT	CASSLVGYTGELFF
TRBV25-1	TRBJ2-2	15	TRBD2	NA	TGTGCCAGCAGTAGGACTAGCGGGAGCACCGGGGAGCTGTTTTTT	CASSRTSGSTGELFF
TRBV5-5	TRBJ1-3	15	NA	NA	TGTGCCAGCAGCTTGGAAGGGGCACAGCGATCTACCATATATTTT	CASSLEGAQRSTIYF
TRBV6-2/TRBV6-3	TRBJ2-6	14	NA	NA	TGTGCCAGCAGTTACACAAGTGGGGCCAACGTCCTGACTTTC	CASSYTSGANVLTF
TRBV5-6	TRBJ1-4	14	TRBD1	once	TGTGCCAGCAGCTCTGGACAGGTTCGTGAAAAACTGTTTTTT	CASSSGQVREKLFF
TRBV14	TRBJ2-7	14	NA	few	TGTGCCAGCAGCCAAGGAGAAGGGCTGTACGAGCAGTACTTC	CASSQGEGLYEQYF
TRBV11-2	TRBJ1-5	13	NA	few	TGTGCCAGCAGCTTAGATGTCAGGCAGCCCCAGCATTTT	CASSLDVRQPQHF
TRBV20-1	TRBJ2-7	14	TRBD1	many	TGCAGTGCTAGGCTGACAGGGTGGGACTACGAGCAGTACTTC	CSARLTGWDYEQYF
TRBV12-3/TRBV12-4	TRBJ2-5	12	NA	NA	TGCGCCAGCAGCCAACCTCAGGGGCCCCAGTACTTC	CASSQPQGPQYF
TRBV12-3/TRBV12-4	TRBJ2-7	12	NA	many	TGTGCCAGCAGCCCAGGGGTCCACGAGCAGTACTTC	CASSPGVHEQYF
TRBV7-9	TRBJ1-1	15	NA	once	TGTGCCAGCAGCTCGTACGGGGGGCTCCACAATGAAGCTTTCTTT	CASSSYGGLHNEAFF
TRBV2	TRBJ1-2	14	NA	NA	TGTGCCAGTCGGCCGGGACCGCCGAACTATGGCTACACCTTC	CASRPGPPNYGYTF
TRBV30	TRBJ1-1	13	TRBD1	NA	TGTGCCTGGAGTTCACAGGGGATCACTGAAGCTTTCTTT	CAWSSQGITEAFF
TRBV7-9	TRBJ1-5	14	TRBD1	NA	TGTGCCAGCAGGCGACAGGGGGGGAATCAGCCCCAGCATTTT	CASRRQGGNQPQHF
TRBV29-1	TRBJ2-7	15	NA	NA	TGCAGCGTTGATGATATCGATTCCGGGGGCTACGAGCAGTACTTC	CSVDDIDSGGYEQYF
TRBV5-1	TRBJ2-5	15	NA	NA	TGCGCCAGCAGCCCATGGACAGACTTACAAGAGACCCAGTACTTC	CASSPWTDLQETQYF
TRBV4-2	TRBJ1-2	15	NA	few	TGTGCCAGCAGCCAAGAACGGAGGGCGGTCTATGGCTACACCTTC	CASSQERRAVYGYTF